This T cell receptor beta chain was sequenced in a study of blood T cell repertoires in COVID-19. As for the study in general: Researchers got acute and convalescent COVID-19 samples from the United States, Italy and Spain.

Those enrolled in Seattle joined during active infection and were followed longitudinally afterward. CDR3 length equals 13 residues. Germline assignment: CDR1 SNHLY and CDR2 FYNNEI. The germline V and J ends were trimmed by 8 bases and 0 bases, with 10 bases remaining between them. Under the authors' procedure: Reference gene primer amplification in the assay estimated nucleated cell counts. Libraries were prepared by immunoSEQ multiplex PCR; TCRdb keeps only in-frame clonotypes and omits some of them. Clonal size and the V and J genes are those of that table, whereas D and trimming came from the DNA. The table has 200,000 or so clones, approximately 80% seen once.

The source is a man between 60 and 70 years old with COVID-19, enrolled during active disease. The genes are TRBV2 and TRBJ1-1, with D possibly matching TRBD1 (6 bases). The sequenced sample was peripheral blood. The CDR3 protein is CASVTGLNTEAFF. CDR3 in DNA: TGTGCCAGCGTTACAGGGCTGAACACTGAAGCTTTCTTT.